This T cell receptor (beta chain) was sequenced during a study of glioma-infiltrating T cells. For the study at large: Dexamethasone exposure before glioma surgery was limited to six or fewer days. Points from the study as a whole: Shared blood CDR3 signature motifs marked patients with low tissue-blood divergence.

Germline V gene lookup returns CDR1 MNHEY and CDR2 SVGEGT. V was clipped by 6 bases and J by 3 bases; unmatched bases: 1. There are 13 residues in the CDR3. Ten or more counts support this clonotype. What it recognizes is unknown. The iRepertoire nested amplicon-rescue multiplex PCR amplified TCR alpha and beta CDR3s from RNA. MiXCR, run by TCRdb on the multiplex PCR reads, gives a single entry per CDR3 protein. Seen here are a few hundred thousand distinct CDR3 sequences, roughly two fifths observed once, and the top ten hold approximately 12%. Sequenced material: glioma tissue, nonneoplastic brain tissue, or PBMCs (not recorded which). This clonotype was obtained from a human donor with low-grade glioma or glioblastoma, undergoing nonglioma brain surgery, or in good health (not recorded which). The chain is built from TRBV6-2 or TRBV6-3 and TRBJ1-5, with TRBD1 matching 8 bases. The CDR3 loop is CASRQGDNQPQHF. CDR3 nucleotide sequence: TGTGCCAGCAGACAGGGGGACAATCAGCCCCAGCATTTT.